One sample yielded the 19 T cell receptor beta chains listed below, sequenced in a study of blood T cell repertoires in COVID-19. The data were produced by immunoSEQ multiplex PCR, yet TCRdb's version contains in-frame clones alone and is incomplete. The profile covers approximately 110,000 clones, with 75% to 90% appearing a single time and about a third taken by the ten largest. The sample taken for sequencing was peripheral blood. These receptors all come from a woman older than 75 with acute or convalescent COVID-19.

The rearrangement uses TRBV6-5 and TRBJ1-5; D is unclear. CDR1 is MNHEY, CDR2 SVGAGI, per germline. The V end lost 7 bases, the J end lost 3 bases, and 4 bases lay between the germline ends. CDR3 size: 11 residues. The CDR3 reads CASTNNQPQHF. Written as DNA, the CDR3 is TGTGCCAGCACCAACAATCAGCCCCAGCATTTT.

This chain joins TRBV6-5 and TRBJ1-5, with D maybe TRBD1 (5 bases). Trimming took off 6 bases at V and 1 base at J, with 13 bases between the two ends. This CDR3 has 15 amino acids. Germline assignment: CDR1 MNHEY and CDR2 SVGAGI. The CDR3 nucleotides are TGTGCCAGCAGCCTGGGGGGGATAAGCAATCAGCCCCAGCATTTT. The encoded protein is CASSLGGISNQPQHF.

The chain links TRBV12-3 or TRBV12-4 to TRBJ1-6; D gene uncertain. The CDR3 consists of 13 residues. Trimming pared 3 bases from V and 10 bases from J, leaving 10 bases between. The CDR3 region has the DNA TGTGCCAGCAGTTTGGGGAGTCGGTCACCCCTCCACTTT. It codes for CASSLGSRSPLHF.

The CDR3 loop reads CASSEGGTGGAGYGYTF. CDR3 sequence (DNA): TGTGCCAGCAGTGAAGGGGGGACAGGGGGCGCCGGCTATGGCTACACCTTC. J is TRBJ1-2 and V is TRBV2; 12 bases match TRBD1. The J segment lost 4 bases and the V segment lost 1 base, leaving 7 bases of the junction unmatched. The CDR3 has 17 residues. Germline V gives CDR1 SNHLY, CDR2 FYNNEI.

The V call is TRBV12-3 or TRBV12-4, the J call TRBJ1-2; TRBD1 might be the D (6 bases). Trimming pared 1 base from V and 8 bases from J, leaving 11 bases between. The CDR3 is 13 residues long. CDR3 bases: TGTGCCAGCAGTTTAGGAGCAGGGGAAGGCTACACCTTC. Translating it yields CASSLGAGEGYTF.

The sample holds a few counts of this clone. The CDR3 here is CASSYIPGGEQFF. The CDR3 bases are TGTGCCAGCAGTTACATACCGGGGGGGGAGCAGTTCTTC. This rearrangement joins TRBV6-6 to TRBJ2-1; 8 positions match TRBD2. There are 13 residues in the CDR3. V dropped 2 bases and J dropped 10; count of bases not matched to a gene: 4. Germline V gene sequence: CDR1 MNHNY, CDR2 SVGAGI (reference sequence).

This chain joins TRBV7-9 and TRBJ2-1; TRBD1 agrees at 7 bases. The CDR3 runs to 13 residues. The V gene end was trimmed by 3 bases and the J gene end by 14 bases; junction bases not matched to a gene: 10. CDR1 SEHNR and CDR2 FQNEAQ come from the germline V gene (reference sequence). The CDR3 loop is CASSFLGTAEEFF. The DNA for the CDR3 is TGTGCCAGCAGCTTTTTAGGGACAGCCGAGGAGTTCTTC.

The gene calls are TRBV2 and TRBJ2-2; D gene uncertain. CDR1 SNHLY and CDR2 FYNNEI come from the germline V gene. The CDR3 has 15 amino acids. V lost 6 bases, J lost 5 bases, and 16 bases lay in between. The DNA for the CDR3 is TGTGCCAGCAGCCCAGACTCGGCGTTGACCGGGGAGCTGTTTTTT. It yields the protein CASSPDSALTGELFF.

CDR3 sequence: CASSPQGMNTEAFF. In DNA, the CDR3 is TGCGCCAGCAGCCCTCAGGGTATGAACACTGAAGCTTTCTTT. The chain uses TRBV5-1 and TRBJ1-1; possible D gene TRBD1, 5 bases. Trimming took off 4 bases at V and 0 bases at J, with 10 bases between the two ends. The CDR3 is 14 amino acids. CDR1 is SGHRS and CDR2 is YFSETQ in the germline V gene. Variable domain in full (rest from reference TRBV5-1 and TRBJ1-1): KAGVTQTPRYLIKTRGQQVTLSCSPISGHRSVSWYQQTPGQGLQFLFEYFSETQRNKGNFPGRFSGRQFSNSRSEMNVSTLELGDSALYLCASSPQGMNTEAFFGQGTRLTVV.

The CDR3 DNA follows: TGTGCCAGCAGCTGGGGGCAGTTGCGCTACGAGCAGTACTTC. This encodes CASSWGQLRYEQYF. The gene calls are TRBV7-2 and TRBJ2-7, with TRBD1 as a possible D gene (6 bases). Trimming stripped 4 bases from V and 3 bases from J, with 13 bases between. The germline V gene encodes CDR1 SGHTA and CDR2 FQGNSA. The CDR3 runs 14 residues.

The gene calls are TRBV7-9 and TRBJ2-5, with 8 nucleotides matching TRBD1. The germline gives CDR1 SEHNR, CDR2 FQNEAQ (reference sequence). The CDR3 totals 15 residues. J lost 4 bases, V lost 1 base, and 5 bases had no gene match. The CDR3 spells CASSLGRTGGETQYF. CDR3 coding DNA: TGTGCCAGCAGCTTAGGGCGTACAGGGGGAGAGACCCAGTACTTC.

The rearrangement uses TRBV2 and TRBJ1-2; unclear D gene. The CDR3 length is 14 residues. The germline V gene has CDR1 SNHLY and CDR2 FYNNEI. V dropped 4 bases and J dropped 5 bases, with 14 bases sitting between them. The CDR3 region has the DNA TGTGCCAGCAGTGTAGCAGGCGGAATGTATGGCTACACCTTC. This gives the protein CASSVAGGMYGYTF. Together with reference TRBV2 and TRBJ1-2, the CDR3 gives the full variable domain: EPEVTQTPSHQVTQMGQEVILRCVPISNHLYFYWYRQILGQKVEFLVSFYNNEISEKSEIFDDQFSVERPDGSNFTLKIRSTKLEDSAMYFCASSVAGGMYGYTFGSGTRLTVV.

This rearrangement joins TRBV28 to TRBJ1-5; TRBD1 is a possible D gene (6 bases). Germline V gene sequence: CDR1 MDHEN, CDR2 SYDVKM. V was pared by 5 bases and J by 3 bases, with 11 bases between. The CDR3 totals 14 residues. CDR3 amino acids: CASSRQGINQPQHF. The CDR3 coding sequence is TGTGCCAGCAGTCGTCAGGGGATCAATCAGCCCCAGCATTTT.

The gene calls are TRBV28 and TRBJ1-2; D is unclear. The CDR3 length is 16 residues. The germline V and J ends were trimmed by 3 bases and 4 bases, with 18 bases remaining between them. In germline, CDR1 is MDHEN, CDR2 SYDVKM. The CDR3 sequence is CASSLEWQSGTYGYTF. The CDR3 region has the DNA TGTGCCAGCAGTTTGGAGTGGCAGTCCGGTACCTATGGCTACACCTTC.

The chain couples TRBV4-3 to TRBJ2-5, with D maybe TRBD2 (6 bases). From germline, CDR1 is LGHNA and CDR2 YSLEER. The CDR3 extends over 13 amino acids. V lost 0 bases, J lost 9 bases, and 11 bases lay in between. In DNA form, the CDR3 reads TGCGCCAGCAGCCAAGATCTGGGAGGAGCCCAGTACTTC. Translated: CASSQDLGGAQYF.

This chain connects TRBV7-8 to TRBJ2-7; D perhaps matches TRBD2 (6 bases). Germline V gives CDR1 SGHVS, CDR2 FQNEAQ. Deletions cut 0 bases from V and 8 bases from J, with 8 bases between. The CDR3 spans 12 residues. CDR3 loop: CASSLAGGQQYF. As DNA, the CDR3 is TGTGCCAGCAGCTTAGCGGGAGGACAGCAGTACTTC.

The V call is TRBV5-1, the J call TRBJ2-7, with 10 bases identical to TRBD1. V lost 0 bases to trimming and J lost 2 bases; unmatched junction nucleotides: 2. This CDR3 comprises 15 residues. Germline lookup yields CDR1 SGHRS and CDR2 YFSETQ. CDR3 nucleotides: TGCGCCAGCAGCTTGGGGGACAGGGGACCCTACGAGCAGTACTTC. Translation gives CASSLGDRGPYEQYF.

The V gene is TRBV21-1, the J gene TRBJ2-2; the table's D gene call, TRBD1, was not cross checked with the DNA. TRBV21-1 is a documented pseudogene. This CDR3 spans 18 amino acids. The CDR3 coding sequence is TGTGCCAGCAGCAAAGGGCTAGTTTTGGACAGTAACACCGGGGAGCTGTTTTTT. Its translation is CASSKGLVLDSNTGELFF.

This clone was picked up one time. The V call is TRBV18, the J call TRBJ2-7; maybe TRBD1 (6 bases). In germline, CDR1 is KGHSH, CDR2 LQKENI. V was cut by 3 bases and J by 1 base, with 10 bases left in between. This CDR3 has 14 amino acids. The CDR3 nucleotides read TGTGCCAGCTCACCCGGGACAACGTCCTACGAGCAGTACTTC. Amino acids: CASSPGTTSYEQYF.